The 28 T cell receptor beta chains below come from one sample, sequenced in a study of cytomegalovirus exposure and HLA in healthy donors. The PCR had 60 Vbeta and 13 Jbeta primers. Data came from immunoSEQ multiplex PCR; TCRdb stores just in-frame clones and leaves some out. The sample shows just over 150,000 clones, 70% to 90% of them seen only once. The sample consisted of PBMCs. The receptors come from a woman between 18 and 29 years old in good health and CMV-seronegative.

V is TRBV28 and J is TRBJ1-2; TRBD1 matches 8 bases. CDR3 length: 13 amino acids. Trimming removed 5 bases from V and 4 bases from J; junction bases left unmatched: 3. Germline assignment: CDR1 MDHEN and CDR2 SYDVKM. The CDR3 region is CASSRQGTYGYTF. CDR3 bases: TGTGCCAGCAGTAGACAGGGGACCTATGGCTACACCTTC.

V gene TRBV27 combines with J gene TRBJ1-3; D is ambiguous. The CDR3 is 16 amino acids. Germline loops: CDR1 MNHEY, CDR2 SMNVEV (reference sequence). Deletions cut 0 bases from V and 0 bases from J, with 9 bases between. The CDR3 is CASSLSNRHSGNTIYF. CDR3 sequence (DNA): TGTGCCAGCAGTTTATCGAATAGACACTCTGGAAACACCATATATTTT.

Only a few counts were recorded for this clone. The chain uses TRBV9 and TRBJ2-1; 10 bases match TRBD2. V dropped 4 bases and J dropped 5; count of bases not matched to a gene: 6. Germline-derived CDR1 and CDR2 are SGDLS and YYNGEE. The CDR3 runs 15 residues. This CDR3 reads CASSSSGRFNNEQFF. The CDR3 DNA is TGTGCCAGCAGCTCTAGCGGGAGATTTAACAATGAGCAGTTCTTC.

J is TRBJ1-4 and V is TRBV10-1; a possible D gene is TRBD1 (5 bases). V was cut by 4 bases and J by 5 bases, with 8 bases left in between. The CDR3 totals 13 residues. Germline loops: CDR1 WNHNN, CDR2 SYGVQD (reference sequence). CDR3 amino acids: CASSGQKNEKLFF. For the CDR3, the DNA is TGCGCCAGCAGTGGACAGAAGAATGAAAAACTGTTTTTT.

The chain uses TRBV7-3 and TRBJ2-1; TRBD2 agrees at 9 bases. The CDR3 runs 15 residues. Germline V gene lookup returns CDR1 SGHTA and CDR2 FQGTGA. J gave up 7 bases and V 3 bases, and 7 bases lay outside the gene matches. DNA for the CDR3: TGTGCCAGCAGCTTGAGACTAGCGGTTTCGAATGAGCAGTTCTTC. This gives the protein CASSLRLAVSNEQFF.

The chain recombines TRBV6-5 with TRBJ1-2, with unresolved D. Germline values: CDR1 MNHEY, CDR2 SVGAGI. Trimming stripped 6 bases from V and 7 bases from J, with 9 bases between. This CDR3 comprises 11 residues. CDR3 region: CASSGGCGYTF. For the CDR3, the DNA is TGTGCCAGCAGCGGAGGGTGTGGCTACACCTTC.

In DNA form, the CDR3 reads TGCAGCGTTGACAGGCAGGGTGGCACTGAAGCTTTCTTT. Translation: CSVDRQGGTEAFF. This sequence joins TRBV29-1 and TRBJ1-1, with TRBD1 as a possible D gene (5 bases). This CDR3 has 13 residues. Trimming cost V 3 bases and J 4 bases, with 12 bases left between them. CDR1 is SQVTM, CDR2 ANQGSEA, per germline.

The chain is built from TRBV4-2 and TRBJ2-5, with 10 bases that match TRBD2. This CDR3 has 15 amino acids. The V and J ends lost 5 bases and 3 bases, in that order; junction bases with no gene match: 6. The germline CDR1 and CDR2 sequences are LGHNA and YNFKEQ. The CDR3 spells CASSERGGWEETQYF. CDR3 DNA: TGTGCCAGCAGCGAGCGGGGGGGTTGGGAAGAGACCCAGTACTTC.

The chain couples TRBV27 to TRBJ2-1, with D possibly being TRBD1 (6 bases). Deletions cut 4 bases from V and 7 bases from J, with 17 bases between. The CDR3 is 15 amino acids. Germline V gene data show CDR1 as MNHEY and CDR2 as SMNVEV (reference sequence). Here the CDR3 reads CASSWAGVAPNEQFF. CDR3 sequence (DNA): TGTGCCAGCAGTTGGGCAGGGGTTGCACCAAATGAGCAGTTCTTC.

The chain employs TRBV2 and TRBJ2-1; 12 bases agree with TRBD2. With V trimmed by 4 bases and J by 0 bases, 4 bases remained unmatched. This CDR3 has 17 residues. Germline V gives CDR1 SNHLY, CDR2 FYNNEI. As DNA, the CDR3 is TGTGCCAGCAGTGGACTAGCGGGAGCCGGCTCCTACAATGAGCAGTTCTTC. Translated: CASSGLAGAGSYNEQFF.

The CDR3 coding sequence is TGCGCCAGCAGCCACCTCTTCGGGACAGCCCTAACGGAGACCCAGTACTTC. Its protein is CASSHLFGTALTETQYF. This chain uses TRBV4-3 with TRBJ2-5; 7 bases fit TRBD1. Germline CDR1 LGHNA, CDR2 YSLEER. Trimming took 3 bases from V and 5 from J; bases not matched to a gene: 15. The CDR3 sequence is 17 residues long.

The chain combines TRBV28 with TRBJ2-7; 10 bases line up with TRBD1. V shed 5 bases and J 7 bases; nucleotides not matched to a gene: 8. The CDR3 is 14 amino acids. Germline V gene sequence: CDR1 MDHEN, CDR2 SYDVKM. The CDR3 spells CASSVGQGVWEQYF. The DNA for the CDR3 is TGTGCCAGCAGTGTCGGACAGGGGGTCTGGGAGCAGTACTTC.

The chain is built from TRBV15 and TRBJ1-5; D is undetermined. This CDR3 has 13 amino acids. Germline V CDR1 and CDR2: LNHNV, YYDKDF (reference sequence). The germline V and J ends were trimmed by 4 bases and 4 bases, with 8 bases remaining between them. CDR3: CATSTADNQPQHF. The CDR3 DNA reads TGTGCCACCAGCACGGCGGATAATCAGCCCCAGCATTTT.

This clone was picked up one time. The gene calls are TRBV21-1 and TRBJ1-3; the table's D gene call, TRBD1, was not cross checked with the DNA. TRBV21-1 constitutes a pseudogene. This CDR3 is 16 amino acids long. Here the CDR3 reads CASRPGQRSSGNTIYF. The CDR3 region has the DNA TGTGCCAGCAGGCCGGGACAGCGTTCCTCTGGAAACACCATATATTTT.

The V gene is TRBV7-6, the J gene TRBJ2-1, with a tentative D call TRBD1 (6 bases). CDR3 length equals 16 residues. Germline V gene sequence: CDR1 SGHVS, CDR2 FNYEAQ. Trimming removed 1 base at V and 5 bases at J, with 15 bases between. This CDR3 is CASSLVGGWDNNEQFF. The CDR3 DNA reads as TGTGCCAGCAGCTTAGTTGGGGGTTGGGACAACAATGAGCAGTTCTTC.

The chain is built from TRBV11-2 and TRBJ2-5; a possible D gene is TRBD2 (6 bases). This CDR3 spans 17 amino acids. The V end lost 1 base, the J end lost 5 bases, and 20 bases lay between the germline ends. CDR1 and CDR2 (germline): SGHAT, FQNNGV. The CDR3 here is CASSLGGRVAGRETQYF. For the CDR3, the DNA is TGTGCCAGCAGCTTAGGTGGAAGAGTGGCGGGGCGGGAGACCCAGTACTTC.

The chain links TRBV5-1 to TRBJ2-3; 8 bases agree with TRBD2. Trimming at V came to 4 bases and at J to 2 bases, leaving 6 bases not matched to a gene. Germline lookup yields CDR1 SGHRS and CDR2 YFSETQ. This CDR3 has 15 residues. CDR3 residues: CASSHSGALTDTQYF. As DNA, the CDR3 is TGCGCCAGCAGCCATAGCGGGGCCCTCACAGATACGCAGTATTTT. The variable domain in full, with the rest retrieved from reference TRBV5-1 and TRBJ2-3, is KAGVTQTPRYLIKTRGQQVTLSCSPISGHRSVSWYQQTPGQGLQFLFEYFSETQRNKGNFPGRFSGRQFSNSRSEMNVSTLELGDSALYLCASSHSGALTDTQYFGPGTRLTVL.

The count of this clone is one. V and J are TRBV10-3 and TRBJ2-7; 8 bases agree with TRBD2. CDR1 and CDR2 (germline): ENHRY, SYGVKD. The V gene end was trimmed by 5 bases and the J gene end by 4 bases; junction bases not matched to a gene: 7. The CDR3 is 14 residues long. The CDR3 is CAISIGGDWYEQYF. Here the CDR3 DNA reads TGTGCCATCAGTATCGGGGGGGATTGGTACGAGCAGTACTTC.

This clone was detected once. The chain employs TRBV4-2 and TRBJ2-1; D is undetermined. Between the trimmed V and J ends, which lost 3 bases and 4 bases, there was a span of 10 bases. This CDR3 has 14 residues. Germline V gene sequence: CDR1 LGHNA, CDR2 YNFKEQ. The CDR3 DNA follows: TGTGCCAGCAGCCAGAGGAACCGGTACAATGAGCAGTTCTTC. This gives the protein CASSQRNRYNEQFF.

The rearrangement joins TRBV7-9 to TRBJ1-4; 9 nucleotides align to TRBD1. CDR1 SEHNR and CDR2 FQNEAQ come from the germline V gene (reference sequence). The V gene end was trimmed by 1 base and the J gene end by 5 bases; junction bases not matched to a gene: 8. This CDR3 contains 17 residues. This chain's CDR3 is CASSLGATGGLNEKLFF. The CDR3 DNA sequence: TGTGCCAGCAGCTTAGGGGCGACAGGGGGGCTAAATGAAAAACTGTTTTTT.

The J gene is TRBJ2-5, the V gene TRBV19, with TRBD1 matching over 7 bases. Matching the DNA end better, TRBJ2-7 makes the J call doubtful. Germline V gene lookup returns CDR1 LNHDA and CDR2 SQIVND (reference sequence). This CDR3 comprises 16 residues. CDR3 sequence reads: CASSDRLGTEPYEQYF. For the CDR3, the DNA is TGTGCCAGTAGTGACCGGCTCGGGACAGAACCCTACGAGCAGTACTTC.

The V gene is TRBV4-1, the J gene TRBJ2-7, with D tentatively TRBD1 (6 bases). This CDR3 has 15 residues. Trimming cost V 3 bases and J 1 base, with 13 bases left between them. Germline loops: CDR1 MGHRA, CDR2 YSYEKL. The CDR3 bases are TGCGCCAGCAGCCAGGGCCGGGACACATCCTACGAGCAGTACTTC. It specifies CASSQGRDTSYEQYF.

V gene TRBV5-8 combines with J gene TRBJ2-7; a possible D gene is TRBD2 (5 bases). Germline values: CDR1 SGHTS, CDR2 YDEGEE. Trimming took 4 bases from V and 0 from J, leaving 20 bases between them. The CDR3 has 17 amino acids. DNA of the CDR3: TGTGCCAGCAGCCGGGCAGGTATAGGACTCTACTCCTACGAGCAGTACTTC. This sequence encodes CASSRAGIGLYSYEQYF.

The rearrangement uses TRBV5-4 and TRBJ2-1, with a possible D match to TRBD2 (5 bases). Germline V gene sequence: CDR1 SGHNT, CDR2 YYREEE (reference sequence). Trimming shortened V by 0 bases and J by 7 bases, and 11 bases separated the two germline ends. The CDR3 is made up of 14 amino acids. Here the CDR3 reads CASSLVEVVNEQFF. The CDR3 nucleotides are TGTGCCAGCAGCTTGGTGGAGGTGGTGAATGAGCAGTTCTTC.

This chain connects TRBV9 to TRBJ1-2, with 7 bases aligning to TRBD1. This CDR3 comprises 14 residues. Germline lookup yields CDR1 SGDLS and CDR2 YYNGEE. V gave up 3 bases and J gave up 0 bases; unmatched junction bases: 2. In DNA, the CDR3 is TGTGCCAGCAGCGAGGGGACAGCTAACTATGGCTACACCTTC. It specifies CASSEGTANYGYTF.

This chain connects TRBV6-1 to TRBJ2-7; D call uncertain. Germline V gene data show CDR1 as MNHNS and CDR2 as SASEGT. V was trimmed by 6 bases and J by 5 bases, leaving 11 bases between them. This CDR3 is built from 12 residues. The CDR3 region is CASSLSRDEQYF. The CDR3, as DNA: TGTGCCAGCAGCTTGAGTCGGGACGAGCAGTACTTC.

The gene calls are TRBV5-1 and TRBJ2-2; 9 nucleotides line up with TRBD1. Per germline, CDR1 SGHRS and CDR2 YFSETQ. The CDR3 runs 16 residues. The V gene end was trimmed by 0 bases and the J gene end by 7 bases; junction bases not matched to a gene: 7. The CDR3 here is CASSLAGTGTYGELFF. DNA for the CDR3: TGCGCCAGCAGCTTGGCCGGGACAGGGACCTACGGGGAGCTGTTTTTT.

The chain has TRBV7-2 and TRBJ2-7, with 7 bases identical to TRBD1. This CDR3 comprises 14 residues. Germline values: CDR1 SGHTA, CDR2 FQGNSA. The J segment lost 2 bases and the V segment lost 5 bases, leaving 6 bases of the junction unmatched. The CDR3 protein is CASSPGDSPYEQYF. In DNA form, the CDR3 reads TGTGCCAGCAGCCCTGGGGACAGTCCCTACGAGCAGTACTTC. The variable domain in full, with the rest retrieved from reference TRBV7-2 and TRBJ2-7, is GAGVSQSPSNKVTEKGKDVELRCDPISGHTALYWYRQSLGQGLEFLIYFQGNSAPDKSGLPSDRFSAERTGGSVSTLTIQRTQQEDSAVYLCASSPGDSPYEQYFGPGTRLTVT.